A selection of T cell receptor beta chains follows, all from one sample in a study of cytomegalovirus exposure and HLA in healthy donors. Assay used: immunoSEQ multiplex PCR; TCRdb lists only in-frame clones, some missing. This sample's clone table lists tens of thousands of clones. Sequencing input: PBMCs. The source is a man aged 35-49 years in good health and CMV-seronegative. CDR3s include the opening cysteine and the closing phenylalanine or tryptophan. Each record gives: D gene, J gene, V gene, CDR3 DNA, CDR3 protein. The D gene is left open where the match is weak.

.	TRBJ2-5	TRBV27	TGTGCCAGCAGTTTAGCGGGGTCGGGGGAGACCCAGTACTTC	CASSLAGSGETQYF
.	TRBJ1-3	TRBV28	TGTGCCAGCAGACTCCTCTCTGGAAACACCATATATTTT	CASRLLSGNTIYF
.	TRBJ2-7	TRBV15	TGTGCCACCAGCAGAGATCTTTCCCCCGAGGAAGGCATAATCTACGAGCAGTACTTC	CATSRDLSPEEGIIYEQYF
TRBD1	TRBJ1-1	TRBV18	TGTGCCAGCTCACCATTCACGGGGACAGGGAACGTGAACACTGAAGCTTTCTTT	CASSPFTGTGNVNTEAFF
TRBD1	TRBJ2-7	TRBV19	TGTGCCAGTAGTATATCGGGCAGGGGGTCCTACGAGCAGTACTTC	CASSISGRGSYEQYF
TRBD1	TRBJ2-5	TRBV10-3	TGTGCCATCAGTGAGTCCGGGACAGATTTCCAAGAGACCCAGTACTTC	CAISESGTDFQETQYF
.	TRBJ2-7	TRBV5-4	TGTGCCAGCAGCTCAAGAACACAGCCCGAGTACTTC	CASSSRTQPEYF
.	TRBJ2-7	TRBV2	TGTGCCAGCAGCGTGGACAAGAGCTCCTACGAGCAGTACTTC	CASSVDKSSYEQYF
TRBD1	TRBJ1-6	TRBV4-2	TGTGCCAGCAGCAAGCAGACAGGGGCTGATTCACCCCTCCACTTT	CASSKQTGADSPLHF
TRBD1	TRBJ2-7	TRBV7-9	TGTGCCAGCAGCTCCGGGACAGATTCCGTCCTACCTCGTTTC	CASSSGTDSVLPRF
TRBD1	TRBJ1-1	TRBV7-9	TGTGCCAGCAGCTTAGCGTTTTCAGGACAGGGGTTAAACACTGAAGCTTTCTTT	CASSLAFSGQGLNTEAFF
.	TRBJ2-5	TRBV7-2	TGTGCCAGCGGCCGAAACCAAGAGACCCAGTACTTC	CASGRNQETQYF
.	TRBJ2-3	TRBV5-1	.	CASTSGQGTDTQYF
.	TRBJ2-7	TRBV9	TGTGCCAGCAGCGTTAAGGGGGGGGCCTACGAGCAGTACTTC	CASSVKGGAYEQYF
.	TRBJ2-7	TRBV28	TGTGCCAGCAGCCATCGGCAGGGCAGATCCTACGAGCAGTACTTC	CASSHRQGRSYEQYF
TRBD2	TRBJ2-7	TRBV7-8	TGTGCCAGCAGCGCGAGTCGAGCGGGGGGGACATACGAGCAGTACTTC	CASSASRAGGTYEQYF
TRBD2	TRBJ2-5	TRBV7-2	TGTGCCAGCAGCTGGACTAGTTGGGAGACCCAGTACTTC	CASSWTSWETQYF
.	TRBJ2-6	TRBV9	TGTGCCAGCAGCCCCAGGTACTCTGGGGCCAACGTCCTGACTTTC	CASSPRYSGANVLTF
TRBD2	TRBJ2-4	TRBV7-2	TGTGCCAGCAGCTTAAATAGCGGGGGGGTGTCCATTCAGTACTTC	CASSLNSGGVSIQYF
TRBD1	TRBJ2-1	TRBV5-1	TGCGCCAGCAGCTTCGACAGGGGGCGAGACAATGAGCAGTTCTTC	CASSFDRGRDNEQFF
TRBD1	TRBJ2-7	TRBV29-1	TGCAGCGTTGCAGGGGGCTACGAGCAGTACTTC	CSVAGGYEQYF
TRBD1	TRBJ1-5	TRBV18	TGTGCCAGCCGTACAGGGGATCAGCCCCAGCATTTT	CASRTGDQPQHF